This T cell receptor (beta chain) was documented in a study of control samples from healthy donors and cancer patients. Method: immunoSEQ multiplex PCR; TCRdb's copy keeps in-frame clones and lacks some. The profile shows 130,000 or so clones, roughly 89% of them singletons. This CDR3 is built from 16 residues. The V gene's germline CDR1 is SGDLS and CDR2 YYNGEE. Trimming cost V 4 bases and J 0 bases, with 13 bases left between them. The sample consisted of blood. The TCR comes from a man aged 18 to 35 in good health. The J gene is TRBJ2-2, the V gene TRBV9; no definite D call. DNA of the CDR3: TGTGCCAGCAGCCCCTGGGATTCTTCGAACACCGGGGAGCTGTTTTTT. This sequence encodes CASSPWDSSNTGELFF.